The present T cell receptor beta chain was sequenced within a study of T cells in Graves' hyperthyroidism and ophthalmopathy. TCR beta CDR3 region amplification was performed from RNA transcripts. Initially, a first-round RT-PCR of the TCR CDR3 employed the HTBI primer set. MiXCR, applied by TCRdb to the multiplex PCR reads, yields one record per CDR3 protein. The sample has about 300,000 distinct CDR3 sequences, around 20% seen once. This clonotype was counted many times. What it binds is unknown. Germline CDR1 reads MGHRA; CDR2 reads YSYEKL. This CDR3 region has 15 residues. Unmatched junction bases numbered 5, after V lost 1 base and J lost 5 bases. Study-wide results and caveats: Also found in blood were most expanded thyroid clonotypes above 0.001.

The source of this sequence is a man aged 50 to 59 with Graves' ophthalmopathy. The chain couples TRBV4-1 to TRBJ2-1; 7 nucleotides match TRBD2. The sequenced material came from blood. CDR3 sequence reads: CASSQGLAADNEQFF. The CDR3 DNA sequence: TGCGCCAGCAGCCAAGGGCTAGCGGCCGACAATGAGCAGTTCTTC.